The text below deals with one T cell receptor (beta chain). Its matching antigen is unknown. The sample is drawn from a study of human T cells and chemical hapten exposure. Study-wide results and caveats: Clustering by CDR3 similarity yielded significantly more large clusters from expanded TCRs than controls.

TCRdb reanalysed the RACE reads using MiXCR and keeps one entry per CDR3 protein. Here the sample spans 180,000 or so distinct CDR3 sequences, more than 25% being singletons. Time point reported: pre-sensitization, week 0. Treatment denoted: therapeutic diphenylcyclopropenone sensitization with weekly scalp DPC. Sequencing used whole blood, obtained in connection with sensitization to the hapten diphenylcyclopropenone (DPC). This clonotype was obtained from a woman between 25 and 40 years old with alopecia areata. Some clones in this sample may be carry-over from other donors' samples.

The CDR3 DNA follows: TGTGCCAGCAGTGAAACCAGACTTAAATCCTGGCAGTACTTC. Protein sequence: CASSETRLKSWQYF. This chain uses TRBV2 with TRBJ2-7; D is unclear. V was shortened by 2 bases and J by 9 bases, with 17 bases between the two germline ends. Germline V gene data show CDR1 as SNHLY and CDR2 as FYNNEI. The length of the CDR3 is 14 residues.